One and the same sample provided the 16 T cell receptor beta chains below, sequenced in a study of blood T cell repertoires in COVID-19. The data were produced by immunoSEQ multiplex PCR, yet TCRdb's version contains in-frame clones alone and is incomplete. Of 59,000 or so clones listed, roughly 80% were seen once; the top ten hold around 5.2%. Material: peripheral blood. The source is a human donor in a cohort sampled during active COVID-19.

This clone was observed a few times. The chain has TRBV6-2 or TRBV6-3 and TRBJ2-7; 8 bases align to TRBD1. CDR3 length: 15 amino acids. J lost 3 bases, V lost 7 bases, and 11 bases had no gene match. The germline V gene has CDR1 MNHEY and CDR2 SVGEGT. The chain's CDR3 is CASNPRRDRNYEQYF. CDR3 DNA: TGTGCCAGCAACCCCCGCCGGGACAGGAACTACGAGCAGTACTTC.

The J gene is TRBJ2-3, the V gene TRBV5-4; D possibly corresponds to TRBD2 (6 bases). The length of the CDR3 is 14 residues. The V gene's germline CDR1 is SGHNT and CDR2 YYREEE (reference sequence). The V gene lost 5 bases and the J gene lost 3 bases, with 13 bases spanning the gap. DNA for the CDR3: TGTGCCAGCAGACTGACTAGGTCGACAGATACGCAGTATTTT. Protein sequence: CASRLTRSTDTQYF.

This clone was counted only a few times. CDR3 protein: CASSSLTSGWNEQFF. The CDR3 bases are TGTGCCAGCAGTTCCCTGACTAGCGGATGGAATGAGCAGTTCTTC. This chain connects TRBV6-2 or TRBV6-3 to TRBJ2-1; 9 nucleotides match TRBD2. V lost 4 bases, J lost 7 bases, and 8 bases stayed unmatched. Looked up from germline, CDR1 is MNHEY and CDR2 is SVGEGT. The CDR3 has 15 residues.

The chain carries TRBV11-1 and TRBJ1-1; 8 bases line up with TRBD1. Trimming cost V 6 bases and J 7 bases; bases outside gene matches: 7. The CDR3 extends over 13 amino acids. Per the germline V gene, CDR1 is SGHAT and CDR2 is FQDESV (reference sequence). CDR3 in amino acids: CASRFTGGGEAFF. CDR3 sequence (DNA): TGTGCCAGCAGATTTACAGGGGGTGGTGAAGCTTTCTTT.

There are a few counts of this clone. The J gene is TRBJ2-3, the V gene TRBV9; 9 bases fit TRBD2. Germline V lookup: CDR1 SGDLS, CDR2 YYNGEE. Losses at the gene ends were 3 bases for V and 0 bases for J; bases not matched to a gene: 2. This CDR3 has 15 residues. The chain's CDR3 is CASSESGGSTDTQYF. As DNA, the CDR3 is TGTGCCAGCAGCGAAAGCGGGGGGAGCACAGATACGCAGTATTTT.

The CDR3 loop is CASSEVGGPNEKLFF. The CDR3 DNA follows: TGTGCCAGCAGTGAAGTCGGAGGGCCTAATGAAAAACTGTTTTTT. The chain carries TRBV6-1 and TRBJ1-4, with D unresolved. From germline, CDR1 is MNHNS and CDR2 SASEGT. The CDR3 contains 15 residues. The ends were cut back, 1 base at V and 3 bases at J, with 9 bases in the middle.

To note about this clone: Additional DNA sequences in this sample encode the identical CDR3. The rearrangement uses TRBV5-4 and TRBJ2-7; 7 bases align to TRBD2. The CDR3 runs 13 residues. Trimming removed 2 bases from V and 2 bases from J; junction bases left unmatched: 1. From germline, CDR1 is SGHNT and CDR2 YYREEE (reference sequence). CDR3 nucleotide sequence: TGTGCCAGCAGCTTTGGGGGGGCCTACGAGCAGTACTTC. Translation: CASSFGGAYEQYF.

The chain combines TRBV19 with TRBJ1-2; unclear D gene. The length of the CDR3 is 12 residues. Germline CDR1 is LNHDA and CDR2 is SQIVND (reference sequence). Trimming left V 5 bases short and J 4 bases short, with 8 bases between. CDR3 bases: TGTGCCAGTAGTGCGGATCTCTATGGCTACACCTTC. Residues: CASSADLYGYTF.

V usage is TRBV5-1 and J usage is TRBJ2-7, with 10 nucleotides matching TRBD1. This CDR3 contains 17 residues. The germline gives CDR1 SGHRS, CDR2 YFSETQ. The V segment lost 2 bases and the J segment 5 bases; nucleotides outside the gene matches: 13. The CDR3 spells CASSLRSTGQGLNEQYF. The CDR3 DNA reads as TGCGCCAGCAGCTTACGATCCACGGGACAGGGGCTGAACGAGCAGTACTTC.

The chain is built from TRBV14 and TRBJ1-1; D not certain. The V gene lost 6 bases and the J gene lost 0 bases, with 11 bases spanning the gap. This CDR3 is 14 amino acids long. Germline assignment: CDR1 SGHDN and CDR2 FVKESK. CDR3 in DNA: TGTGCCAGCAGTCGCGCCGGGGTGAACACTGAAGCTTTCTTT. Amino acid sequence: CASSRAGVNTEAFF.

This clone was counted once. The gene calls are TRBV6-6 and TRBJ2-3; the match to TRBD2 covers 16 bases. The CDR3 sequence is 18 residues long. V was clipped by 5 bases and J by 9 bases; unmatched bases: 14. CDR1 MNHNY and CDR2 SVGAGI come from the germline V gene (reference sequence). In nucleotides, the CDR3 is TGTGCCAGCAGTCGTCCCGGGACTAGCGGGGGGGCTGGTGAAACGCAGTATTTT. Encoded protein: CASSRPGTSGGAGETQYF.

The rearrangement links TRBV13 to TRBJ1-1; D is unresolved. Germline CDR1 PRHDT, CDR2 FYEKMQ (reference sequence). This CDR3 region has 15 residues. The V end lost 5 bases, the J end lost 3 bases, and 16 bases lay between the germline ends. CDR3 DNA: TGTGCCAGCAGCCCAGAAGTGGGCCTCGACACTGAAGCTTTCTTT. Translating it yields CASSPEVGLDTEAFF.

The CDR3 is CASSPELRSGANVLTF. CDR3 DNA: TGTGCCAGCTCACCAGAACTTCGCTCTGGGGCCAACGTCCTGACTTTC. The chain joins TRBV18 to TRBJ2-6; unclear D gene. Germline CDR1 reads KGHSH; CDR2 reads LQKENI. This CDR3 region has 16 residues. Trimming left V 2 bases short and J 0 bases short, with 8 bases between. Supplemented by reference TRBV18 and TRBJ2-6, the full variable domain reads NAGVMQNPRHLVRRRGQEARLRCSPMKGHSHVYWYRQLPEEGLKFMVYLQKENIIDESGMPKERFSAEFPKEGPSILRIQQVVRGDSAAYFCASSPELRSGANVLTFGAGSRLTVL.

This rearrangement joins TRBV10-3 to TRBJ2-1; 9 bases map to TRBD1. There are 13 residues in the CDR3. The trim removed 5 bases at V and 8 bases at J, leaving 4 bases unmatched. The germline V gene encodes CDR1 ENHRY and CDR2 SYGVKD. CDR3 DNA: TGTGCCATCAGTCAGTACAGGGGGCATGAGCAGTTCTTC. Translated: CAISQYRGHEQFF.

The chain has TRBV7-3 and TRBJ2-3; weak D call: TRBD1 (6 bases). Germline CDR1 SGHTA, CDR2 FQGTGA. Trimming took 0 bases from V and 1 from J, leaving 23 bases between them. The CDR3 consists of 20 residues. The chain's CDR3 is CASSLTGATGYITRTDTQYF. As DNA, the CDR3 is TGTGCCAGCAGCTTAACGGGGGCGACAGGATACATAACCCGCACAGATACGCAGTATTTT.

Written as DNA, the CDR3 is TGTGCCAGCAGCTTAGGGGACAGGGACCACGAGCAGTACTTC. This translates into CASSLGDRDHEQYF. The chain links TRBV7-9 to TRBJ2-7; 9 bases agree with TRBD1. The junction had 3 bases not matched to a gene; V was cut back by 1 base and J by 5 bases. The CDR3 contains 14 residues. Germline assignment: CDR1 SEHNR and CDR2 FQNEAQ (reference sequence).